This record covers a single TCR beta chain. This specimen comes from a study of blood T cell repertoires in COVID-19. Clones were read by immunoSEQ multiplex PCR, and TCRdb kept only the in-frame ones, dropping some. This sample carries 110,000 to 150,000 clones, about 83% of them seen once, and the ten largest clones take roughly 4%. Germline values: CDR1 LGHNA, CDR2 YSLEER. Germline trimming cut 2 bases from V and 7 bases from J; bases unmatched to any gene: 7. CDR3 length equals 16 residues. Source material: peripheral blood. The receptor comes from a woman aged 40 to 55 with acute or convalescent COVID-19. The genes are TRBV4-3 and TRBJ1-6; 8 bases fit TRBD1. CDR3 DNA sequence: TGCGCCAGCAGCCAAACCGGGACAGGCTCAAATTCACCCCTCCACTTT. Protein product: CASSQTGTGSNSPLHF.